Listed below are T cell receptor beta chains from one sample, sequenced in a study of control samples from healthy donors and cancer patients. Assay used: immunoSEQ multiplex PCR; TCRdb lists only in-frame clones, some missing. Its table records fewer than 250,000 clones. Sequenced material: blood. Receptor source: a woman in her thirties in good health. Both conserved end residues are part of each CDR3. A D gene is named only where the DNA matches it firmly.

j_gene,d_gene,v_gene,CDR3nt,CDR3aa
TRBJ1-6,TRBD1,TRBV6-5,TGTGCCAGCAGTTATGACAGGGAGTTTGGATCACCCCTCCACTTT,CASSYDREFGSPLHF
TRBJ2-3,NA,TRBV19,TGTGCCAGTAGTAACACAGATACGCAGTATTTT,CASSNTDTQYF
TRBJ1-6,NA,TRBV10-3,TGTGCCATCACGGAGGGTACGGGATCACCCCTCCACTTT,CAITEGTGSPLHF
TRBJ1-5,NA,TRBV5-8,TGTGCCAGCAGCCCAGGATGGGGCAATCAGCCCCAGCATTTT,CASSPGWGNQPQHF
TRBJ1-4,NA,TRBV10-1,TGCGCCAGCAGTGAGAACAGACTTAATGAAAAACTGTTTTTT,CASSENRLNEKLFF
TRBJ2-1,NA,TRBV7-8,TGTGCCAGCAGCGTCTCAGGCGGGGAGAACTCCTACAATGAGCAGTTCTTC,CASSVSGGENSYNEQFF
TRBJ2-5,NA,TRBV15,TGTGCCACCAGCAGGGGGCAAGAGACCCAGTACTTC,CATSRGQETQYF
TRBJ2-3,TRBD2,TRBV6-2/TRBV6-3,TGTGCCAGCACCCCGGGTAGCGGGGTGTACACAGATACGCAGTATTTT,CASTPGSGVYTDTQYF
TRBJ1-4,NA,TRBV19,TGTGCCAGTAGTATGGGCGGGGGCTTAAATGAAAAACTGTTTTTT,CASSMGGGLNEKLFF
TRBJ2-7,TRBD1,TRBV18,TGTGCCAGCTCACCGATGGGACAGGGTCCCTACGAGCAGTACTTC,CASSPMGQGPYEQYF
TRBJ1-1,NA,TRBV5-1,TGCGCCAGCAGCTTGGCCGGGGGCTACACTGAAGCTTTCTTT,CASSLAGGYTEAFF
TRBJ1-2,NA,TRBV6-2/TRBV6-3,TGTGCCAGCAGTGACCCGACCTACGGCGGCTACACCTTC,CASSDPTYGGYTF
TRBJ1-4,NA,TRBV6-6,TGTGCCACAAAAATCGGGAACCACGAAAAACTGTTTTTT,CATKIGNHEKLFF
TRBJ1-1,NA,TRBV5-1,TGCGCCAGCAGCGCCCCCAAGAACACTGAAGCTTTCTTT,CASSAPKNTEAFF
TRBJ1-2,TRBD1,TRBV7-9,TGTGCCAGCAGCCGGACAGGGAACTATGGCTACACCTTC,CASSRTGNYGYTF
TRBJ2-7,TRBD1,TRBV9,TGTGCCAGCAGCTTTTCTCCGGGACAGGGTGGTTACGAGCAGTACTTC,CASSFSPGQGGYEQYF
TRBJ2-2,NA,TRBV9,TGTGCCAGCAGCCTTAGAACCGGGGAGCTGTTTTTT,CASSLRTGELFF
TRBJ2-7,NA,TRBV5-4,TGTGCCAGCAGCACCGCCCGTGGGTCTAGTTTCTACGAGCAGTACTTC,CASSTARGSSFYEQYF
TRBJ1-1,NA,TRBV27,TGTGCCAGCAGTTTAGGGAGGGGAGGAAACACTGAAGCTTTCTTT,CASSLGRGGNTEAFF
TRBJ2-7,NA,TRBV18,TGTGCCAGCTCACCCCGGGGCGGCTCCTACGAGCAGTACTTC,CASSPRGGSYEQYF
TRBJ1-1,NA,TRBV19,TGTGCCAGTAGTATAGGGGTACAGGGCTTCTTATTCTTT,CASSIGVQGFLFF
TRBJ1-2,NA,TRBV5-4,TGTGCCAGCAGCTTTGGGACGTCTCTTGAACACACCTTC,CASSFGTSLEHTF
TRBJ2-2,NA,TRBV9,TGTGCCAGCAGCGTAGAGGGGGGGCACACCGGGGAGCTGTTTTTT,CASSVEGGHTGELFF
TRBJ2-1,TRBD1,TRBV6-5,TGTGCCAGCAGTTACCCGACAGGGTCTCGAAACAATGAGCAGTTCTTC,CASSYPTGSRNNEQFF
TRBJ1-6,NA,TRBV4-3,TGCGCCAGCAGCCAAGACAGAGACTTCTATAATTCACCCCTCCACTTT,CASSQDRDFYNSPLHF
TRBJ1-2,NA,TRBV15,TGTGCCACCAGCAGAGACTATGGCTACACCTTC,CATSRDYGYTF
TRBJ1-2,TRBD1,TRBV27,TGTGCCAGCAGTTCGCGCACAGGGGGCGGACTTAGCTACACCTTC,CASSSRTGGGLSYTF
TRBJ1-1,NA,TRBV12-3/TRBV12-4,TGTGCCAGCAGTTTAGCGCTGAACACTGAAGCTTTCTTT,CASSLALNTEAFF
TRBJ1-2,NA,TRBV7-8,TGTGCCAGCAGCTTAGACAGGGCATATGGCTACACCTTC,CASSLDRAYGYTF
TRBJ1-3,NA,TRBV18,TGTGCCAGCTCAACGGGTACTTCTGGAAACACCATATATTTT,CASSTGTSGNTIYF
TRBJ1-5,TRBD1,TRBV5-5,TGTGCCAGCAGCGGAGGGGGCGGTCAGCCCCAGCATTTT,CASSGGGGQPQHF
TRBJ2-5,NA,TRBV6-5,TGTGCCAGCAGCCAAGGGTCGGCCCAGTACTTC,CASSQGSAQYF
TRBJ1-2,NA,TRBV28,TGTGCCAGCTTTATGGGGCCAGGGTCGTACTATGGCTACACCTTC,CASFMGPGSYYGYTF
TRBJ1-5,NA,TRBV27,TGTGCCAGCAGTTTACTGCCCGGGAATAGCAATCAGCCCCAGCATTTT,CASSLLPGNSNQPQHF
TRBJ1-5,NA,TRBV12-3/TRBV12-4,TGTGCCAGCAGTTTCGACAGAGCCCAGCATTTT,CASSFDRAQHF
TRBJ1-6,NA,TRBV18,TGTGCCAGCTCACAAGACCGGAGCTCCTATAATTCACCCCTCCACTTT,CASSQDRSSYNSPLHF
TRBJ1-6,NA,TRBV7-9,TGTGCCAGCAGTCTTGCAGACGGGGGTTCACCCCTCCACTTT,CASSLADGGSPLHF
TRBJ2-7,NA,TRBV15,TGTGCCACCAGCAGAGATATAGGGGAGCAGTACTTC,CATSRDIGEQYF